A selection of T cell receptor beta chains follows, all from one sample in a study of vaccination effects on CD4 cells after COVID-19. TCRdb's table, derived via immunoSEQ multiplex PCR, lists solely in-frame clones and lacks some. The profile shows over 25,000 clones, approximately 72% of them singletons. Their target antigens are unknown. Sequencing was performed on CD4+ T cells from PBMCs cultured with SARS-CoV-2 spike peptides, taken before COVID-19 vaccination. The origin of the receptors is a human donor who received a COVID-19 vaccine. CDR3s include the opening cysteine and the closing phenylalanine or tryptophan. A D gene is named only where the DNA matches it firmly. Rows may omit the clone size; those that give it use once, few, many or a size class.

TRBV6-2/TRBV6-3	TRBD2	-	TRBJ2-1	TGTGCCAGCAGTTTGGTGTTAGCGGGGGGGGACGAGCAGTTCTTC	CASSLVLAGGDEQFF
TRBV6-1	TRBD1	once	TRBJ2-5	TGTGCCAGCAGTGAACTGGGGACAGGGGAGACCCAGTACTTC	CASSELGTGETQYF
TRBV28	-	-	TRBJ1-2	TGTGCCGGGGCAGGGGCCGGCGGCTACACCTTC	CAGAGAGGYTF
TRBV24-1	-	once	TRBJ1-4	TGTGCCAGGGCGAGGAGGATAGGGAATGAAAAACTGTTTTTT	CARARRIGNEKLFF
TRBV5-1	-	-	TRBJ2-2	TGCGCCAGCAGCTTACTCCTGAACACCGGGGAGCTGTTTTTT	CASSLLLNTGELFF
TRBV29-1	TRBD1	-	TRBJ2-6	TGCAGCGTGCTCGACGACGGGACAGGTGCTTCAGGGGCCAACGTCCTGACTTTC	CSVLDDGTGASGANVLTF
TRBV2	-	-	TRBJ1-3	TGTGCCAGCAGGGCCTCAACTGGGACCTCTGGAAACACCATATATTTT	CASRASTGTSGNTIYF
TRBV5-1	TRBD1	once	TRBJ2-3	TGCGCCAGCAGCTTGGGGACAGGGGGAGGAACAGATACGCAGTATTTT	CASSLGTGGGTDTQYF
TRBV5-1	-	-	TRBJ2-3	TGCGCCAGCAGCTTGGCCGGGGACACTATCACAGATACGCAGTATTTT	CASSLAGDTITDTQYF
TRBV19	-	-	TRBJ2-1	TGTGCCAGTAGTAGGGGAAGACAGGAATGGAGCTCCTACAATGAGCAGTTCTTC	CASSRGRQEWSSYNEQFF
TRBV5-1	-	-	TRBJ2-5	TGCGCCAGCAGCTGGGACCTACAAGAGACCCAGTACTTC	CASSWDLQETQYF
TRBV5-4	TRBD1	few	TRBJ2-2	TGTGCCAGCAGCTTCGGGACAGGGGCCACCGGGGAGCTGTTTTTT	CASSFGTGATGELFF
TRBV5-6	-	few	TRBJ1-1	TGTGCCAGCAGCTTGGCCAGGGTGACTGAAGCTTTCTTT	CASSLARVTEAFF
TRBV5-4	-	-	TRBJ2-5	TGTGCCAGCAGCTTGCTAGCCGGGGAGACCCAGTACTTC	CASSLLAGETQYF
TRBV3-1/TRBV3-2	TRBD2	-	TRBJ2-7	TGTGCCAGCAGCCAAGGACTAGCGGGGGGGAGCTCCTACGAGCAGTACTTC	CASSQGLAGGSSYEQYF
TRBV9	-	-	TRBJ1-6	TGTGCCAGCAGCCCTTCCCTTCCGGGATCCAATAATTCACCCCTCCACTTT	CASSPSLPGSNNSPLHF
TRBV2	TRBD1	-	TRBJ1-1	TGTGCCAGCGGGGACAGGGGAACAAGTGAAGCTTTCTTT	CASGDRGTSEAFF
TRBV9	-	-	TRBJ1-3	TGTGCCAGCAGCGTAGCTTCGGCGGCCCAGGGGTCCGGAAACACCATATATTTT	CASSVASAAQGSGNTIYF
TRBV3-1/TRBV3-2	-	-	TRBJ2-3	TGTGCCAGCAGCCGCTCCGGGGACCACACAGATACGCAGTATTTT	CASSRSGDHTDTQYF
TRBV5-4	-	-	TRBJ2-1	TGTGCCAGCAGCGGCTCGGGGAGTGGTAACTTTGAGCAGTTCTTC	CASSGSGSGNFEQFF
TRBV7-9	-	-	TRBJ2-7	TGTGCCAGCAGCTTAGAACAGGGGAGGTCCTACGAGCAGTACTTC	CASSLEQGRSYEQYF
TRBV24-1	TRBD1	-	TRBJ2-3	TGTGCCACCAGTGATTCCCTCGGCAGGGGGCCCCCAGATACGCAGTATTTT	CATSDSLGRGPPDTQYF
TRBV5-1	TRBD1	-	TRBJ2-1	TGCGCCAGCAGCTTGACAGGGGGGAGATTCAATGAGCAGTTCTTC	CASSLTGGRFNEQFF
TRBV5-4	TRBD1	few	TRBJ1-1	TGTGCCAGCAGCGGGACAGGGACAGCGAACACTGAAGCTTTCTTT	CASSGTGTANTEAFF
TRBV5-4	-	-	TRBJ2-1	TGTGCCAGCAGCCCGGCGAGGGGGAGCTCCTACAATGAGCAGTTCTTC	CASSPARGSSYNEQFF
TRBV7-2	-	-	TRBJ2-7	TGTGCCAGCAGCTTTACCCCCGGTAGCTCCTACGAGCAGTACTTC	CASSFTPGSSYEQYF
TRBV18	-	-	TRBJ2-3	TGTGCCAGCTCACCACTGGCTACATCCCCAGATACGCAGTATTTT	CASSPLATSPDTQYF
TRBV18	-	-	TRBJ1-5	TGTGCCAGCTCCCCCGGACAGTGGCCCCAGCATTTT	CASSPGQWPQHF
TRBV5-6	-	few	TRBJ1-1	TGTGCCAGCAGCTTGACGGCAGACACTGAAGCTTTCTTT	CASSLTADTEAFF
TRBV18	-	-	TRBJ1-1	TGTGCCAGCTCAGTTGACAGAACTGAAGCTTTCTTT	CASSVDRTEAFF
TRBV6-2/TRBV6-3	TRBD2	-	TRBJ2-7	TGTGCCAGCAGTCCCAGATCGGGACTAGCGGTTTCCTACGAGCAGTACTTC	CASSPRSGLAVSYEQYF
TRBV6-5	TRBD1	-	TRBJ1-5	TGTGCCACCCAACTTAGGACAGGGGGCAATCAGCCCCAGCATTTT	CATQLRTGGNQPQHF
TRBV5-1	-	few	TRBJ1-1	TGCGCCAGCAGTTATGACGGGTTCGCTTTCTTT	CASSYDGFAFF
TRBV10-3	-	-	TRBJ1-2	TGTGCCATCAGTGCATCAGGGGAAGGCTACACCTTC	CAISASGEGYTF
TRBV6-5	-	-	TRBJ2-7	TGTGCCAGCAGTTACGGGACATTCTCCTACGAGCAGTACTTC	CASSYGTFSYEQYF
TRBV21-1	-	-	TRBJ2-5	TGTGCCAGCCTCCTAGGGACAGGGCTCACCCAAGAGACCCAGTACTTC	CASLLGTGLTQETQYF
TRBV6-5	TRBD2	once	TRBJ2-7	TGTGCCAGCAGATATACTAGCGGGGCCTACGAGCAGTACTTC	CASRYTSGAYEQYF
TRBV10-3	TRBD1	-	TRBJ1-1	TGTGCCATCAGTGAGACTGAACTGGGACAGCGGAACACTGAAGCTTTCTTT	CAISETELGQRNTEAFF
TRBV12-3/TRBV12-4	-	-	TRBJ1-4	TGTGCCAGCAGTTTGAGGGTACGGGAAAAACTGTTTTTT	CASSLRVREKLFF
TRBV10-2	-	once	TRBJ2-5	TGCGCCAGCAGTGACCAGGGGGAGGCAGGGTTGGGCGAGACCCAGTACTTC	CASSDQGEAGLGETQYF
TRBV5-4	-	-	TRBJ1-1	TGTGCCAGCAGCTTGTGGCGGGGGAGTAACACTGAAGCTTTCTTT	CASSLWRGSNTEAFF